The rows below give T cell receptor beta chains drawn from one sample of a study of CD8 T cells in ankylosing spondylitis. TCRdb fed the 5' RACE reads into MiXCR, producing one record per CDR3 protein. The sample records approximately 92,000 distinct CDR3 sequences, 8.8% being singletons. The sample comprised blood, either unsorted or a sorted T cell fraction (not recorded which). These receptors all stem from a male donor with ankylosing spondylitis or in good health (not recorded which). Both conserved end residues are part of each CDR3.

V	CDR3
TRBV20-1	CSAFVSSGGNNEQFF
TRBV28	CASSLITGVWEKLFF
TRBV3-1	CASALLRPEETQYF
TRBV6-5	CASSYSPPDTQYF
TRBV20-1	CRVSGGSTDTQYF
TRBV6-1	CAVRDGTNSPLHF
TRBV4-2	CASSQGGPEQYF
TRBV2	CASNPRDRAYNEQFF
TRBV27	CASSIPPGGELFF
TRBV29-1	CSVRQFQETQYF
TRBV29-1	CSVDEASGRANEQFF
TRBV28	CASSTTIEQYF
TRBV29-1	CSVEDGDKRGANVLTF
TRBV5-1	CASSFYRSYYEQYF
TRBV7-9	CATRTSGNSYEQYF
TRBV28	CASSPYGTRANTGELFF
TRBV28	CASRAAGSGTLSQETQYF
TRBV23-1	CARDRDIPGELFF
TRBV20-1	CSASSEFRGNQPQHF
TRBV5-6	CASSTPLAESTDTQYF
TRBV28	CASKAGNVQDTQYF
TRBV7-9	CASSSGLMRQYF
TRBV29-1	CSAGASGNTIYF
TRBV20-1	CSAQPRTGGTSLAHVLTF
TRBV18	CASSPGTSGGRRTDTQYF
TRBV20-1	CSARDVGVSYEQYF
TRBV3-1	CACRIDREGTSRTDTQYF
TRBV7-8	CASSLGTGGANEQFF
TRBV11-3	CASSSALTGNEQFF
TRBV14	CASSQEGDGYYEQYF
TRBV11-2	CASSLPGRNQPQHF
TRBV7-2	CASSPTSVLQYF
TRBV12-3/TRBV12-4	CASSKTGAGEPQHF
TRBV29-1	CSVEGPPGQGAISTEAFF
TRBV6-1	CASTLGGGAAYNEQFF
TRBV20-1	CSARLAGVAQYF
TRBV29-1	CSVGQGSDNEQFF
TRBV6-5	CASSYSRGWQETQYF
TRBV20-1	CSARELQGALNTEAFF
TRBV25-1	CASSDSGYEQYF
TRBV20-1	CSASQMGRGLGDTQYF
TRBV5-5	CASSLGTDYGYTF
TRBV12-3/TRBV12-4	CASSLRTSGDDTQYF
TRBV29-1	CSVEGLQGVPYEQYF
TRBV28	CASSPDNSYGYTF
TRBV7-2	CASSFLPSGGRADTQYF
TRBV20-1	CSASGGGAGNQPQHF
TRBV28	CASSPSKDIWTQYF
TRBV4-2	CASSPQPGGGLHNEQFF
TRBV29-1	CSVEARGGVLNTEAFF
TRBV2	CASSRAMGLAGSYNEQFF
TRBV7-2	CASSLNRGTQYF
TRBV10-3	CAISEAGDTGELFF
TRBV6-1	CASSEDPGGANSPLHF
TRBV27	CASIGDPYNEQFF